Sequencing of this T cell receptor beta chain was carried out in a study of post-analysis software for immune sequencing data. As for the study in general: Relapsing-remitting, secondary progressive and progressive-relapsing multiple sclerosis courses were included. Study-level results: Patients showed TRBV5-6, TRBV5-1 and TRBV20-1 among several TRBV segments more frequent than in controls.

Many counts were recorded for this clonotype. Its specificity is not known. Unique molecular identifiers were built into the TCR beta cDNA libraries. Input amounts of about 0.85 to 10 million T cells were used. These gave around 500,000 cDNA molecules, so each molecule approximated one T cell. TCRdb reprocessed the PCR reads with MiXCR, giving one entry per CDR3 protein. The top ten hold around 10% of the sample, which has approximately 460,000 distinct CDR3 sequences, around 40% seen once. V gave up 9 bases and J gave up 2 bases; unmatched junction bases: 5. The CDR3 is 14 residues long. V is TRBV12-3 or TRBV12-4 and J is TRBJ2-1, with 9 bases fitting TRBD2. Sequencing was performed on blood. The receptor was derived from a girl aged 10 to 17 with multiple sclerosis. The CDR3 coding sequence is TGTGCCAGTCAGCGGGAGGCTACCTACAATGAGCAGTTCTTC. It encodes CASQREATYNEQFF.